The clone carrying this T cell receptor (beta chain) was seen repeatedly, ten times or more. The antigen is undetermined. The length of the CDR3 is 15 residues. Per the germline V gene, CDR1 is SGHAT and CDR2 is FQNNGV. The trim removed 5 bases at V and 2 bases at J, leaving 3 bases unmatched. This specimen comes from a study of spatial heterogeneity in lung cancer. Single TCR cDNA molecules each had their own unique molecular identifier. TCRdb reprocessed the 5' RACE reads via MiXCR and lists one record per CDR3 protein. The sample comprises some 25,000 distinct CDR3 sequences, around 5% of which are singletons, and around 5.2% rests with the top ten. Study-wide results and caveats: Ubiquitous, expanded tumor-derived TCRs were more frequently observed in blood at resection than at follow-up.

Described time point: sample taken at primary tumor resection. No cell sorting; template was whole RNA from tumor, lung tissue or PBMC. This receptor was identified in a male donor with early-stage non-small cell lung cancer. The V gene is TRBV11-2, the J gene TRBJ2-3, with 11 bases aligning to TRBD1. Sequenced here: PBMCs, sampled at surgery. CDR3 sequence (DNA): TGTGCCAGCAGCCCGGGACAGGGGGTCACAGATACGCAGTATTTT. It is translated as CASSPGQGVTDTQYF.